This T cell receptor (beta chain) is from a study of identical twins. In the case of this clonotype: Its antigen is not known.

The authors used template switching to add a universal primer site and gave cDNA unique molecular identifiers. Each CDR3 protein is one row after TCRdb ran MiXCR on the 5' RACE reads. The table lists 240,000 or so distinct CDR3 sequences, 8% to 11% of them singletons. Study-level points and caveats: Those out-of-frame alpha sequences shared by twins showed an excess of low generation probability. In cord blood, abundant beta clonotypes had fewer insertions; memory showed no trend. Conclusions were drawn cross-sectionally by statistical analysis, without following the same donors.

Trimming took 3 bases from V and 8 from J; bases not matched to a gene: 12. The CDR3 is 17 amino acids. CDR1 and CDR2 (germline): KGHDR, SFDVKD. Sequencing was done on a sample of memory T cells sorted from blood. The chain uses TRBV24-1 and TRBJ2-1; 10 bases map to TRBD1. The receptor comes from a man aged 45-65 years in good health. This CDR3 is CATSDLIGGQGSHEQFF. The CDR3 DNA reads as TGTGCCACCAGTGATCTGATTGGGGGACAGGGGTCCCATGAGCAGTTCTTC.